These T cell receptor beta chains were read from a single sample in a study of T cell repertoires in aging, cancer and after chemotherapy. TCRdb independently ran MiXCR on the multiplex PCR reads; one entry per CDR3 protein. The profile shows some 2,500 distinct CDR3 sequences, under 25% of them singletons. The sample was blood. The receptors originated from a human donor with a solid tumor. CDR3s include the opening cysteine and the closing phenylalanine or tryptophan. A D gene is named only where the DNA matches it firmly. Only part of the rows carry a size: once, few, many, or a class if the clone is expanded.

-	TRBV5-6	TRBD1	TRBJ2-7	TGTGCCAGCAGGTGCCTTCTCTTGGGACAGGGGGCGTGGGAGCAGTACTTC	CASRCLLLGQGAWEQYF
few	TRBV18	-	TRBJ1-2	TGTGCCAGCTCACCGTGGGCACCTAACTATGGCTACACCTTC	CASSPWAPNYGYTF
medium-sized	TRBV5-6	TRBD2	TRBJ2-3	TGTGCCAGCAGCTCCCAAGGTAGCGGGGGGTATAAGGATACGCAGTATTTT	CASSSQGSGGYKDTQYF
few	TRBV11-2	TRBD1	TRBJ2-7	TGTGCCAGCACCTTTCCGGGACAGGTAGTTTACGAGCAGTACTTC	CASTFPGQVVYEQYF
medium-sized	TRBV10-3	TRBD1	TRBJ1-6	TGTGCCATCAGTTTGAGACAGGGGGCGCAGAATTCACCCCTCCACTTT	CAISLRQGAQNSPLHF
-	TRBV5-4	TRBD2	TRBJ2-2	TGTGTCAGGTCCTGGGGGGGGAACACCGGGGAGCTGTTTTTT	CVRSWGGNTGELFF
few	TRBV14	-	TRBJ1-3	TGTGCCAGCAGCCAAGATGGGTCTCTCTCTGGAAACACCATATATTTT	CASSQDGSLSGNTIYF
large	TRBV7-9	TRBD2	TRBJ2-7	TGTGCCAGCATGAGCGGGGGGGCCTACGAGCAGTACTTC	CASMSGGAYEQYF
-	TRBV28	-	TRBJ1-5	TGTGCCAGCAGGGGACTACCCAATCAGCCCCAGCATTTT	CASRGLPNQPQHF
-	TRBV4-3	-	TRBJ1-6	TGCGCCAGCAGCCAAGACAGGGCAGAACTAACTAATTCACCCCTCCACTTT	CASSQDRAELTNSPLHF
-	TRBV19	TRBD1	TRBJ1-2	TGTGCCAGTAGTTTTTACAGGGGGCTGGCGTGGTCGGTCTACTATGGCTACACCTTC	CASSFYRGLAWSVYYGYTF
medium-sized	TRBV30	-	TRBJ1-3	TGTGCCTGGAGTGCCCCGAGTAGTCTCTCTGGAAACACCATATATTTT	CAWSAPSSLSGNTIYF
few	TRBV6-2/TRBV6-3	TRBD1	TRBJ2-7	TGTGCCAGCGGGACAGGGGGTCACGAGCAGTACTTC	CASGTGGHEQYF
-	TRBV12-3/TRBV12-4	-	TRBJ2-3	TGTGCCAGCAGTTTACAGCGGCTCACAGATACGCAGTATTTT	CASSLQRLTDTQYF
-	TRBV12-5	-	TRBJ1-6	TGTGCTAGTGGTAAGAGGGGTGGTGATAATTCACCCCTCCACTTT	CASGKRGGDNSPLHF
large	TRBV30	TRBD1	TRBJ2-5	TGTGCCTGGGCCTCCGGGACAGGGACAGAGACCCAGTACTTC	CAWASGTGTETQYF
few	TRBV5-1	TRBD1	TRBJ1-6	TGCGCCAGCAGCCCGGGGGGGTCGACAGGGGGAGAGAATTCACCCCTCCACTTT	CASSPGGSTGGENSPLHF
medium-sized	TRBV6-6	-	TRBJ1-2	TGTGCCAGCATTTCCCATCCGGGACAAGCACACTACACCTTC	CASISHPGQAHYTF
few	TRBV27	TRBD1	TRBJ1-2	TGTGCCAGCAGTTCGGGACAGGGGGCTAACTATGGCTACACCTTC	CASSSGQGANYGYTF
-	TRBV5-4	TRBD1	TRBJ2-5	TGTGCCAGCAGCGCCGGACAGGGGGCATGGGAGACCCAGTACTTC	CASSAGQGAWETQYF
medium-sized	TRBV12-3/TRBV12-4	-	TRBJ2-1	TGTGCCAGCAGCCCAGCTAGTGGGCTGCATGAGCAGTTCTTC	CASSPASGLHEQFF
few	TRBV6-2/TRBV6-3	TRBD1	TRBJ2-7	TGTGCCACCCAAGGGGACAGGATGGACGAGCAGTACTTC	CATQGDRMDEQYF
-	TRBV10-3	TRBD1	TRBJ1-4	TGTGCCATCACTGAGACAGGGTCGAATGAAAAACTGTTTTTT	CAITETGSNEKLFF